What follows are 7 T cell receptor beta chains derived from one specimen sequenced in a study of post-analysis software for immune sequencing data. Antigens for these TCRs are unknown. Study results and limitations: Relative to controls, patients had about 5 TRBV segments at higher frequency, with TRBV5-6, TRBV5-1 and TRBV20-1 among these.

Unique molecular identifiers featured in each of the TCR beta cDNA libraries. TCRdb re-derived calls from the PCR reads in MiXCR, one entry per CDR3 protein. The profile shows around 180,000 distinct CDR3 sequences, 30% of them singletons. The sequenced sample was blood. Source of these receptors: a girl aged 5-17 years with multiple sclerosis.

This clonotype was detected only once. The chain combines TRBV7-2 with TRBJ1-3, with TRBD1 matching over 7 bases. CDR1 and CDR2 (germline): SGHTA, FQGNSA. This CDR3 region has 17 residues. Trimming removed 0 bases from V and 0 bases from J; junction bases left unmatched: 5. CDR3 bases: TGTGCCAGCAGCTTAGCGTTACAGGGGTTCTCTGGAAACACCATATATTTT. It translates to CASSLALQGFSGNTIYF.

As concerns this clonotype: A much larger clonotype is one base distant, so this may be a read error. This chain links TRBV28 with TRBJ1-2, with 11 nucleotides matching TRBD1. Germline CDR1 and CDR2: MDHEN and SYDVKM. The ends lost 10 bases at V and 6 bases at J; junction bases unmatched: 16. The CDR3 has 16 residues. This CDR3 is CATTVGQGVLGHGYTF. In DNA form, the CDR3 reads TGTGCCACAACAGTGGGACAGGGGGTGTTGGGCCATGGCTACACCTTC.

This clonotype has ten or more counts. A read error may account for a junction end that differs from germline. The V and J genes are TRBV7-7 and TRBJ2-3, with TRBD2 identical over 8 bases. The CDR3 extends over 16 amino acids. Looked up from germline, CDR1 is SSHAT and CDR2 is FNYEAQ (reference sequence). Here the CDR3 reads CASSLASGFSTDTQYF. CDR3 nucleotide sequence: TGTGCTAGCAGCTTAGCTAGCGGGTTTAGCACAGATACGCAGTATTTT.

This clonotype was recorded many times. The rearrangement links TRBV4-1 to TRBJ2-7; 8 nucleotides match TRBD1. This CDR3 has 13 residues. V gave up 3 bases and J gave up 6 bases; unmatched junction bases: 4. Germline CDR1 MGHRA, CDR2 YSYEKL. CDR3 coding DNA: TGCGCCAGCAGCCATCTGACAGGGGTCGAGCAGTACTTC. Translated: CASSHLTGVEQYF.

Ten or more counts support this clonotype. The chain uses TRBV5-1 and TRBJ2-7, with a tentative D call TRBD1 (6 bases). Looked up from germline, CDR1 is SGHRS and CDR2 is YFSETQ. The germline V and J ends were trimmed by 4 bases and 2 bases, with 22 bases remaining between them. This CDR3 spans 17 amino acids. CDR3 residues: CASSLTDGTPPPYEQYF. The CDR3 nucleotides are TGCGCCAGCAGCCTCACCGACGGGACACCTCCCCCCTACGAGCAGTACTTC.

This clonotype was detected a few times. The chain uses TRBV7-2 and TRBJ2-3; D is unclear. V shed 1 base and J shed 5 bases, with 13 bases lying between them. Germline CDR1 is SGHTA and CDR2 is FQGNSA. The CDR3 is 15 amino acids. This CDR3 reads CASSLDIRRLDTQYF. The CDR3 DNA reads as TGTGCCAGCAGCTTAGATATCAGACGACTAGATACGCAGTATTTT.

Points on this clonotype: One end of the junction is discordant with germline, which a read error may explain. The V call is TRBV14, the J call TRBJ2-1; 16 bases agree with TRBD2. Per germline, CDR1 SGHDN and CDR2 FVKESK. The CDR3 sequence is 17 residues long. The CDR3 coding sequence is TGTGCCAGCCGCCAGACCGGGACTAGCGGGAGGGCCCTTGAGCAGTTCTTC. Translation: CASRQTGTSGRALEQFF.